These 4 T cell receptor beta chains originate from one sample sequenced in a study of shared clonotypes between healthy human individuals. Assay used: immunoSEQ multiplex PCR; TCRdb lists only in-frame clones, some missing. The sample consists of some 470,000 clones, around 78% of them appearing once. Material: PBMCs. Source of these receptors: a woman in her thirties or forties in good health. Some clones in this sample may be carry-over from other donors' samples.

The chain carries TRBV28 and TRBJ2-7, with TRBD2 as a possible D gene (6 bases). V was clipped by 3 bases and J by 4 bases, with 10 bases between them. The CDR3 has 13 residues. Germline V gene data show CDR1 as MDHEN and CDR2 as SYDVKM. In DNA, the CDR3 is TGTGCCAGCAGTTTGGGGGGTGTGTACGAGCAGTACTTC. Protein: CASSLGGVYEQYF.

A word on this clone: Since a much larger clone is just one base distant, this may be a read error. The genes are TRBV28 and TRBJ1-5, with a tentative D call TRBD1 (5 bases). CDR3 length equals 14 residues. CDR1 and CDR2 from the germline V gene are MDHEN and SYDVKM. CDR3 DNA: TGTGCCAGCGAAAGGGTTGGACACTATCAGCCCCGGCATTTT. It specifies CASERVGHYQPRHF.

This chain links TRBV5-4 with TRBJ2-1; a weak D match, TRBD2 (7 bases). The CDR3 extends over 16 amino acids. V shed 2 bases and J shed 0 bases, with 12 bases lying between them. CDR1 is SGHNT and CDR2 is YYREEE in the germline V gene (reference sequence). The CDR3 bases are TGTGCCAGCAGCTTAGGGGGGGTTGGCTCCTACAATGAGCAGTTCTTC. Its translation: CASSLGGVGSYNEQFF.

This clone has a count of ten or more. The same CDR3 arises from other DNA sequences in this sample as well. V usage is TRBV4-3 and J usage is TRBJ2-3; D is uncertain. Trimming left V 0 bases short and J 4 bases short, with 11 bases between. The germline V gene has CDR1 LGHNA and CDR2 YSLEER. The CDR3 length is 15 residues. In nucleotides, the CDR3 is TGCGCCAGCAGCCAAGATAGGCTGGGTGCAGATACGCAGTATTTT. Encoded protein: CASSQDRLGADTQYF.